This is a list of T cell receptor beta chains from one sample in a study of cytomegalovirus exposure and HLA in healthy donors. TCRdb's table, derived via immunoSEQ multiplex PCR, lists solely in-frame clones and lacks some. The sample has about 130,000 clones; roughly nine tenths are singletons. Sequenced input: PBMCs. These receptors came from a woman aged 18-29 years in good health and CMV-seropositive. Both conserved end residues are part of each CDR3. Each record gives: V gene, clone size, D gene, J gene, CDR3 DNA, CDR3 protein. A D gene is named only where the DNA matches it firmly. Clone size is stated in some rows and not others, as once, few, many or a class when expanded.

V: TRBV10-3
size: once
D: TRBD2
J: TRBJ2-1
DNA: TGTGCCATCAGTGATGGGGTAGCGGGGGGCCTATTCCGGAATGAGCAGTTCTTC
CDR3: CAISDGVAGGLFRNEQFF

V: TRBV28
size: .
D: .
J: TRBJ1-1
DNA: TGTGCCAGCAGCGCCGGGGACACTGAAGCTTTCTTT
CDR3: CASSAGDTEAFF

V: TRBV7-2
size: .
D: TRBD1
J: TRBJ2-7
DNA: TGTGCCAGCCAGACGAGACAGGGCTCCTACGAGCAGTACTTC
CDR3: CASQTRQGSYEQYF

V: TRBV6-4
size: .
D: TRBD1
J: TRBJ1-5
DNA: TGTGCCAGCAGCGGGACAGGGGCTGATTATAGCAATCAGCCCCAGCATTTT
CDR3: CASSGTGADYSNQPQHF

V: TRBV28
size: .
D: TRBD1
J: TRBJ1-5
DNA: TGTGCCAGCAGAGTGACAGGGGGGGGTCAGCCCCAGCATTTT
CDR3: CASRVTGGGQPQHF

V: TRBV7-8
size: once
D: .
J: TRBJ1-1
DNA: TGTGCCAGCAGCTTATCGATGAGGGTCGCTGAAGCTTTCTTT
CDR3: CASSLSMRVAEAFF

V: TRBV2
size: once
D: TRBD1
J: TRBJ2-7
DNA: TGTGCCAGCAGTCGCGACAGGGGGCTGGTCTACGAGCAGTACTTC
CDR3: CASSRDRGLVYEQYF

V: TRBV7-8
size: once
D: .
J: TRBJ1-5
DNA: TGTGCCAGCAGCCTCGGGGTCAGCAATCAGCCCCAGCATTTT
CDR3: CASSLGVSNQPQHF

V: TRBV2
size: few
D: .
J: TRBJ1-6
DNA: TGTGCCAGCAGTGTCGGGTCACCCCTCCACTTT
CDR3: CASSVGSPLHF

V: TRBV5-1
size: .
D: .
J: TRBJ2-7
DNA: TGCGCCAGCAGCTTAGGCCAACCTTTGACGGGCTCCTACGAGCAGTACTTC
CDR3: CASSLGQPLTGSYEQYF

V: TRBV2
size: .
D: .
J: TRBJ2-7
DNA: TGTGCCAGCAGTGCCAGGGTCTACGAGCAGTACTTC
CDR3: CASSARVYEQYF

V: TRBV28
size: .
D: .
J: TRBJ2-7
DNA: TGTGCCAGCAGTTTCCTTTCCTACGAGCAGTACTTC
CDR3: CASSFLSYEQYF

V: TRBV5-1
size: .
D: .
J: TRBJ2-3
DNA: TGCGCCAGCAGCTTGGCGGGGATTGCAGATACGCAGTATTTT
CDR3: CASSLAGIADTQYF

V: TRBV7-2
size: .
D: TRBD1
J: TRBJ1-3
DNA: TGTGCCAGCAGCAGGACAGGGGACTCTGGAAACACCATATATTTT
CDR3: CASSRTGDSGNTIYF

V: TRBV5-4
size: .
D: .
J: TRBJ2-3
DNA: TGTGCCAGCAGCTCCCTTGTGCGGGGGCCCACAGATACGCAGTATTTT
CDR3: CASSSLVRGPTDTQYF

V: TRBV5-1
size: .
D: TRBD2
J: TRBJ2-7
DNA: TGCGCCAGCAGCTTGGCAGGCGGGGGGCGCGGGGGACACGAGCAGTACTTC
CDR3: CASSLAGGGRGGHEQYF

V: TRBV2
size: .
D: .
J: TRBJ1-5
DNA: TGTGCCAGCAGTGCCGCCCAGTGGTATAGCAATCAGCCCCAGCATTTT
CDR3: CASSAAQWYSNQPQHF

V: TRBV13
size: .
D: TRBD1
J: TRBJ1-1
DNA: TGTGCCAGCAGCTCAACATCTATACGGACAGGGGCGCCTGAAGCTTTCTTT
CDR3: CASSSTSIRTGAPEAFF

V: TRBV4-1
size: .
D: TRBD2
J: TRBJ2-7
DNA: TGCGCCAGCAGCCAAGGGACTAGCGGGGGCGGCGAGCAGTACTTC
CDR3: CASSQGTSGGGEQYF

V: TRBV9
size: .
D: TRBD1
J: TRBJ1-1
DNA: TGTGCCAGCAGCGTAGATGGCAGGGGGGACACTGAAGCTTTCTTT
CDR3: CASSVDGRGDTEAFF

V: TRBV5-4
size: .
D: TRBD2
J: TRBJ2-3
DNA: TGTGCCAGCAGCTGGGTCGGACTAGCGATAGATACGCAGTATTTT
CDR3: CASSWVGLAIDTQYF

V: TRBV2
size: few
D: .
J: TRBJ2-7
DNA: TGTGCCAGCACAATCCAGGACTCCTACGAGCAGTACTTC
CDR3: CASTIQDSYEQYF

V: TRBV10-3
size: few
D: .
J: TRBJ1-6
DNA: TGTGCCATCACCCGCGATGGGGGGGTTGGTTCACCCCTCCACTTT
CDR3: CAITRDGGVGSPLHF

V: TRBV4-3
size: .
D: .
J: TRBJ1-1
DNA: TGCGCCAGGGGGGGAGAGGAACAGGAGGTCACTGAAGCTTTCTTT
CDR3: CARGGEEQEVTEAFF

V: TRBV5-1
size: .
D: .
J: TRBJ2-3
DNA: TGCGCCAGCAGCTTCAGGGGAGAGGGCACAGATACGCAGTATTTT
CDR3: CASSFRGEGTDTQYF

V: TRBV5-1
size: .
D: TRBD1
J: TRBJ2-5
DNA: TGCGCCAGCAGCTCGACAGGGGAGGAGACCCAGTACTTC
CDR3: CASSSTGEETQYF

V: TRBV7-8
size: .
D: .
J: TRBJ2-7
DNA: TGTGCCAGCAGCTTAGTTCCGGGAACCTACGAGCAGTACTTC
CDR3: CASSLVPGTYEQYF

V: TRBV10-3
size: .
D: TRBD1
J: TRBJ1-2
DNA: TGTGCCATCAGTGAGTCAAGGACAGGGGGGTATGGCTACACCTTC
CDR3: CAISESRTGGYGYTF

V: TRBV10-3
size: .
D: TRBD2
J: TRBJ2-5
DNA: TGTGCCATCCGGCTAGCGGGGCAAGAGACCCAGTACTTC
CDR3: CAIRLAGQETQYF

V: TRBV6-6
size: once
D: .
J: TRBJ1-5
DNA: TGTGCCAGCAGTTATGGGGCAGGGCGAGATCAGCCCCAGCATTTT
CDR3: CASSYGAGRDQPQHF

V: TRBV7-7
size: .
D: .
J: TRBJ2-3
DNA: TGTGCCAGCAGCCTGGCGGCAGATACGCAGTATTTT
CDR3: CASSLAADTQYF

V: TRBV11-2
size: .
D: .
J: TRBJ2-2
DNA: TGTGCCAGCGGCGGGGCAGGGCTCGCCTCGGGGACCGGGGAGCTGTTTTTT
CDR3: CASGGAGLASGTGELFF

V: TRBV5-1
size: .
D: .
J: TRBJ2-7
DNA: TGCGCCAGCAGCTTGGAGGCGGCCGGAACGGTCTACGAGCAGTACTTC
CDR3: CASSLEAAGTVYEQYF